The T cell receptor beta chain described here comes from a study of early T cells in non-severe SARS-CoV-2 infection. MiXCR was run by TCRdb on the 5' RACE reads, yielding one entry per CDR3 protein. This table holds fewer than 55,000 distinct CDR3 sequences, 4% found once. This clonotype was picked up many times. The CDR3 spans 12 residues. Trimming pared 6 bases from V and 6 bases from J, leaving 10 bases between. Germline V lookup: CDR1 MNHNY, CDR2 SVGAGI (reference sequence). The rearrangement uses TRBV6-6 and TRBJ2-3; no clear D. Sequenced: whole blood. The origin of this receptor is an adult who was a healthcare worker with PCR-confirmed SARS-CoV-2 infection or an uninfected control (not recorded which). This CDR3 reads CASRKDGDTQYF. The CDR3 bases are TGTGCCAGCAGGAAGGATGGGGATACGCAGTATTTT.